These 32 T cell receptor beta chains came from one sample sequenced in a study of pediatric ulcerative colitis. The rectum was sampled with one to two pinch biopsies at colonoscopy. The table came from immunoSEQ multiplex PCR; TCRdb's copy has only in-frame clones and leaves some out. The table includes roughly 49,000 clones, around 78% detected once. Material: gut tissue. The receptors here all came from a girl between 5 and 17 years old with moderate ulcerative colitis.

The genes are TRBV5-1 and TRBJ2-1; weak D call: TRBD1 (6 bases). V gave up 5 bases and J gave up 5 bases, with 23 bases separating them. CDR3 length equals 17 residues. Germline values: CDR1 SGHRS, CDR2 YFSETQ. Here the CDR3 reads CASREKLGTPVNNEQFF. In DNA, the CDR3 is TGCGCCAGCAGGGAAAAGCTAGGGACACCAGTGAACAATGAGCAGTTCTTC.

CDR3 sequence: CASSRSGTQYF. The CDR3 DNA follows: TGTGCCAGCAGTAGATCGGGGACCCAGTACTTC. The J gene is TRBJ2-5, the V gene TRBV27; D is undetermined. V was shortened by 5 bases and J by 7 bases, with 8 bases between the two germline ends. The CDR3 is made up of 11 amino acids. The V gene's germline CDR1 is MNHEY and CDR2 SMNVEV (reference sequence).

This clone was observed a single time. V usage is TRBV7-9 and J usage is TRBJ1-1; TRBD1 agrees at 8 bases. The germline CDR1 and CDR2 sequences are SEHNR and FQNEAQ (reference sequence). V trimming: 1 base; J trimming: 2 bases; junction bases outside the gene matches: 6. The CDR3 consists of 16 residues. CDR3 sequence: CASSLVQGAINTEAFF. The CDR3 region has the DNA TGTGCCAGCAGCTTAGTCCAGGGGGCGATTAACACTGAAGCTTTCTTT.

The chain uses TRBV27 and TRBJ2-7, with 10 bases that match TRBD1. This CDR3 has 16 residues. The ends lost 0 bases at V and 5 bases at J; junction bases unmatched: 7. Germline CDR1 reads MNHEY; CDR2 reads SMNVEV (reference sequence). CDR3 protein: CASSLSGDRGVHEQYF. The CDR3 nucleotides read TGTGCCAGCAGTTTATCGGGGGACAGGGGAGTCCACGAGCAGTACTTC.

In this sample, this clone turned up once. The V and J genes are TRBV5-1 and TRBJ1-2; TRBD1 matches at 7 bases. V was clipped by 0 bases and J by 7 bases; unmatched bases: 12. Germline CDR1 and CDR2: SGHRS and YFSETQ. The CDR3 runs to 16 residues. This chain's CDR3 is CASSLGQGGPVSGYTF. In nucleotides, the CDR3 is TGCGCCAGCAGCTTGGGTCAGGGGGGCCCTGTTTCTGGCTACACCTTC.

V and J are TRBV7-8 and TRBJ2-7, with a weak D call TRBD1 (6 bases). The germline V and J ends were trimmed by 2 bases and 0 bases, with 14 bases remaining between them. Germline CDR1 and CDR2: SGHVS and FQNEAQ. The CDR3 has 16 residues. Written as DNA, the CDR3 is TGTGCCAGCAGCTTAAGGACAGCCCGGAGCTCCTACGAGCAGTACTTC. It specifies CASSLRTARSSYEQYF.

V gene TRBV2 combines with J gene TRBJ2-7; D is undetermined. The length of the CDR3 is 15 residues. V was pared by 8 bases and J by 0 bases, with 17 bases between. The germline V gene has CDR1 SNHLY and CDR2 FYNNEI. CDR3 bases: TGTGCCAGCCGCGGCGGTGCTGTGAGCTCCTACGAGCAGTACTTC. This gives the protein CASRGGAVSSYEQYF.

This clone showed up just a few times. Other DNA sequences in the same sample also yield this CDR3. The gene calls are TRBV27 and TRBJ2-7, with unresolved D. This CDR3 is built from 15 residues. Germline V CDR1 and CDR2: MNHEY, SMNVEV (reference sequence). Trimming left V 1 base short and J 0 bases short, with 10 bases between. CDR3 loop: CASSLYPGSSYEQYF. CDR3 nucleotide sequence: TGTGCCAGCAGTTTATACCCTGGCAGCTCCTACGAGCAGTACTTC.

This rearrangement joins TRBV27 to TRBJ1-2; tentatively, D is TRBD1 (5 bases). Germline values: CDR1 MNHEY, CDR2 SMNVEV (reference sequence). V was clipped by 8 bases and J by 7 bases, with 14 bases between them. The CDR3 has 12 residues. The CDR3 sequence is CASGGGGVGYTF. DNA for the CDR3: TGTGCCAGCGGGGGGGGAGGGGTTGGCTACACCTTC.

V is TRBV4-3 and J is TRBJ1-2, with no clear D. CDR1 and CDR2 from the germline V gene are LGHNA and YSLEER. With 2 bases removed from V and 5 bases from J, the gap between germline ends came to 15 bases. The CDR3 is 15 residues long. CDR3 nucleotide sequence: TGCGCCAGCAGCCAAACCACGGGAGGACCTTATGGCTACACCTTC. This gives the protein CASSQTTGGPYGYTF.

The rearrangement joins TRBV27 to TRBJ1-1; 9 bases match TRBD1. Germline CDR1 and CDR2: MNHEY and SMNVEV (reference sequence). J lost 0 bases, V lost 10 bases, and 9 bases had no gene match. CDR3 length: 15 amino acids. The CDR3 reads CATAWTGAMNTEAFF. CDR3 nucleotide sequence: TGTGCCACCGCATGGACAGGGGCCATGAACACTGAAGCTTTCTTT.

This clone was seen more than once but under ten times. V usage is TRBV7-6 and J usage is TRBJ1-5; no clear D gene. The CDR3 spans 14 residues. V was trimmed by 1 base and J by 6 bases, leaving 10 bases between them. The germline CDR1 and CDR2 sequences are SGHVS and FNYEAQ. The CDR3 coding sequence is TGTGCCAGCAGCTTAGAGGTGGGCGGTCAGCCCCAGCATTTT. This codes for CASSLEVGGQPQHF.

The V and J genes are TRBV5-1 and TRBJ2-1; D ambiguous. Germline V gene lookup returns CDR1 SGHRS and CDR2 YFSETQ. The CDR3 sequence is 14 residues long. The germline V and J ends were trimmed by 7 bases and 1 base, with 12 bases remaining between them. The CDR3, as DNA: TGCGCCAGCGCTCTTGGGTTTTCCTACAATGAGCAGTTCTTC. It is translated as CASALGFSYNEQFF.

This sequence joins TRBV5-4 and TRBJ1-1; TRBD1 matches at 7 bases. The junction had 12 bases not matched to a gene; V was cut back by 4 bases and J by 0 bases. The CDR3 sequence is 17 residues long. Looked up from germline, CDR1 is SGHNT and CDR2 is YYREEE (reference sequence). The CDR3 loop is CASSPATAGQLNTEAFF. In DNA form, the CDR3 reads TGTGCCAGCAGCCCAGCAACCGCGGGACAGCTGAACACTGAAGCTTTCTTT.

This sequence joins TRBV19 and TRBJ2-2; D is perhaps TRBD1 or TRBD2 (5 bases each). CDR1 and CDR2 (germline): LNHDA, SQIVND (reference sequence). This CDR3 contains 14 residues. V gave up 3 bases and J gave up 3 bases, with 8 bases separating them. DNA of the CDR3: TGTGCCAGTAGTATGAGGGGCTACACCGGGGAGCTGTTTTTT. This encodes CASSMRGYTGELFF.

The genes are TRBV5-4 and TRBJ2-2; perhaps D is TRBD1 or TRBD2 (6 bases each). Trimming pared 4 bases from V and 1 base from J, leaving 17 bases between. Germline loops: CDR1 SGHNT, CDR2 YYREEE (reference sequence). This CDR3 is built from 17 residues. CDR3 in amino acids: CASSPPGAHLNTGELFF. The CDR3 DNA is TGTGCCAGCAGCCCCCCGGGGGCCCATCTGAACACCGGGGAGCTGTTTTTT. The full variable domain, completed using reference TRBV5-4 and TRBJ2-2, is ETGVTQSPTHLIKTRGQQVTLRCSSQSGHNTVSWYQQALGQGPQFIFQYYREEENGRGNFPPRFSGLQFPNYSSELNVNALELDDSALYLCASSPPGAHLNTGELFFGEGSRLTVL.

This clone has only one observation. Since no conserved phenylalanine or tryptophan closes the CDR3, a read error is the likely cause. The chain has TRBV6-1 and TRBJ1-2; D not resolved. The CDR3 is made up of 12 amino acids. CDR1 MNHNS and CDR2 SASEGT come from the germline V gene. V was pared by 10 bases and J by 4 bases, with 13 bases between. CDR3 loop: CAIDEWGYGYTS. The CDR3 region has the DNA TGTGCCATTGATGAGTGGGGCTATGGCTACACCTCC.

The CDR3 protein is CASSPGLAATYEQYF. The CDR3 nucleotides are TGTGCCAGCAGCCCAGGACTAGCGGCAACCTACGAGCAGTACTTC. This sequence joins TRBV5-4 and TRBJ2-7, with 10 bases lining up with TRBD2. The length of the CDR3 is 15 residues. Germline V gene lookup returns CDR1 SGHNT and CDR2 YYREEE (reference sequence). Trimming cost V 4 bases and J 2 bases; bases outside gene matches: 6.

The genes are TRBV15 and TRBJ2-6; D uncertain. Trimming removed 0 bases at V and 0 bases at J, with 6 bases between. CDR3 length: 16 amino acids. Germline CDR1 is LNHNV and CDR2 is YYDKDF (reference sequence). The CDR3 DNA sequence: TGTGCCACCAGCAGAGATTTTAGCTCTGGGGCCAACGTCCTGACTTTC. Translation: CATSRDFSSGANVLTF.

The chain has TRBV9 and TRBJ1-2, with 8 bases lining up with TRBD1. Germline CDR1 and CDR2: SGDLS and YYNGEE. J lost 8 bases, V lost 4 bases, and 1 base had no gene match. There are 11 residues in the CDR3. CDR3 nucleotide sequence: TGTGCCAGCAGCCACAGGGGGGGCTACACCTTC. It encodes CASSHRGGYTF.

The chain combines TRBV27 with TRBJ2-7, with TRBD1 matching 8 bases. V lost 6 bases and J lost 1; bases outside the gene matches: 8. Looked up from germline, CDR1 is MNHEY and CDR2 is SMNVEV (reference sequence). This CDR3 is built from 15 residues. CDR3 sequence (DNA): TGTGCCAGCAGCCTGGACAGGGCAGGTTCCTACGAGCAGTACTTC. Residues: CASSLDRAGSYEQYF.

The chain has TRBV28 and TRBJ1-5, with 7 bases lining up with TRBD1. With 5 bases clipped from V and 3 bases from J, the junction kept 7 bases outside the gene matches. This CDR3 region has 15 residues. In germline, CDR1 is MDHEN, CDR2 SYDVKM. The CDR3 DNA is TGTGCCAGCAGTGGTAAGGACAGGTCCAATCAGCCCCAGCATTTT. It translates to CASSGKDRSNQPQHF.

The chain combines TRBV28 with TRBJ2-1; 8 bases map to TRBD2. V shed 7 bases and J 6 bases; nucleotides not matched to a gene: 5. Germline assignment: CDR1 MDHEN and CDR2 SYDVKM. This CDR3 is 13 amino acids long. For the CDR3, the DNA is TGTGCCAGCACCAAGACTAGCGTCAATGAGCAGTTCTTC. Translating it yields CASTKTSVNEQFF.

The CDR3 sequence: CASSLAWGRVLYEQYF. CDR3 DNA: TGTGCCAGCAGCTTAGCGTGGGGGCGGGTCCTCTACGAGCAGTACTTC. This chain links TRBV7-2 with TRBJ2-7, with D possibly being TRBD1 (6 bases). There are 16 residues in the CDR3. The germline V and J ends were trimmed by 0 bases and 3 bases, with 15 bases remaining between them. Germline V gene sequence: CDR1 SGHTA, CDR2 FQGNSA.

The chain recombines TRBV9 with TRBJ2-1, with a possible D match to TRBD1 (6 bases). Germline lookup yields CDR1 SGDLS and CDR2 YYNGEE. V was shortened by 5 bases and J by 0 bases, with 9 bases between the two germline ends. CDR3 length: 14 residues. The CDR3 DNA is TGTGCCAGCAGTACAGGGAGCTCCTACAATGAGCAGTTCTTC. Its translation is CASSTGSSYNEQFF.

CDR3 residues: CASSLSTGFEQYF. Here the CDR3 DNA reads TGTGCCAGCAGCCTTTCAACAGGGTTCGAGCAGTACTTC. The chain carries TRBV14 and TRBJ2-7; tentatively, D is TRBD1 (6 bases). The CDR3 consists of 13 residues. V was pared by 4 bases and J by 6 bases, with 13 bases between. Germline CDR1 is SGHDN and CDR2 is FVKESK. The whole variable domain, remainder taken from reference TRBV14 and TRBJ2-7, is EAGVTQFPSHSVIEKGQTVTLRCDPISGHDNLYWYRRVMGKEIKFLLHFVKESKQDESGMPNNRFLAERTGGTYSTLKVQPAELEDSGVYFCASSLSTGFEQYFGPGTRLTVT.

This chain joins TRBV5-1 and TRBJ2-7, with D possibly called TRBD1 or TRBD2 (5 bases each). V was cut by 0 bases and J by 7 bases, with 11 bases left in between. From germline, CDR1 is SGHRS and CDR2 YFSETQ. The CDR3 covers 13 residues. The CDR3 region has the DNA TGCGCCAGCAGCTTGGCGGGGACGAGGGAGCAGTACTTC. This sequence encodes CASSLAGTREQYF. Drawing the rest from reference TRBV5-1 and TRBJ2-7, the complete variable domain is KAGVTQTPRYLIKTRGQQVTLSCSPISGHRSVSWYQQTPGQGLQFLFEYFSETQRNKGNFPGRFSGRQFSNSRSEMNVSTLELGDSALYLCASSLAGTREQYFGPGTRLTVT.

This clone was detected only a few times. V usage is TRBV7-9 and J usage is TRBJ1-2; 9 positions match TRBD1. The CDR3 has 15 residues. The germline V gene has CDR1 SEHNR and CDR2 FQNEAQ (reference sequence). J was trimmed by 7 bases and V by 0 bases; bases with no gene match: 6. CDR3 sequence (DNA): TGTGCCAGCAGCTTAGCTATAACAGGGGGCCTTGGCTACACCTTC. It specifies CASSLAITGGLGYTF.

The chain has TRBV7-8 and TRBJ2-6; tentatively, D is TRBD1 (5 bases). The CDR3 spans 15 residues. The ends were cut back, 2 bases at V and 3 bases at J, with 8 bases in the middle. Germline lookup yields CDR1 SGHVS and CDR2 FQNEAQ. The CDR3 nucleotides read TGTGCCAGCAGCTTAAGTCAGGGTGGGGCCAACGTCCTGACTTTC. This translates into CASSLSQGGANVLTF.

This clone was recorded a few times. The V call is TRBV4-1, the J call TRBJ1-6; D uncertain. Germline assignment: CDR1 MGHRA and CDR2 YSYEKL. This CDR3 is 16 amino acids long. Trimming left V 1 base short and J 5 bases short, with 12 bases between. The DNA for the CDR3 is TGCGCCAGCAGCCAAGTATTTTTCCTCGATAATTCACCCCTCCACTTT. Protein: CASSQVFFLDNSPLHF.

The CDR3 DNA is TGTGCCAGCAGCTCCGACACTGAAGCTTTCTTT. Translation gives CASSSDTEAFF. The chain combines TRBV13 with TRBJ1-1; D not certain. This CDR3 is built from 11 residues. CDR1 is PRHDT, CDR2 FYEKMQ, per germline (reference sequence). V lost 4 bases and J lost 3, with 3 bases in between.

V gene TRBV25-1 combines with J gene TRBJ1-1, with 8 positions matching TRBD1. The CDR3 covers 15 residues. The germline gives CDR1 MGHDK, CDR2 SYGVNS. V was pared by 5 bases and J by 0 bases, with 5 bases of the junction left unmatched. Here the CDR3 DNA reads TGTGCCAGCAGTCCCGGGACAGGTTTGAACACTGAAGCTTTCTTT. The encoded protein is CASSPGTGLNTEAFF.